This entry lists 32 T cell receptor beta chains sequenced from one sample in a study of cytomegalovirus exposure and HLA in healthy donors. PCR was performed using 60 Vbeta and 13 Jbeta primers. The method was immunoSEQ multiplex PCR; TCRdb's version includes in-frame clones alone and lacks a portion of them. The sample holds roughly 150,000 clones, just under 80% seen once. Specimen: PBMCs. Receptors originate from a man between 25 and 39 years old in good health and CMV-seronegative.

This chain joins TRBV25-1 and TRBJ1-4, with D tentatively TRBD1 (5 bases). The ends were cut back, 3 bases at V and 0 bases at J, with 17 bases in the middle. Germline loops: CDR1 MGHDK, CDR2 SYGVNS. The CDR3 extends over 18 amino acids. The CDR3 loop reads CASSENPGGVATNEKLFF. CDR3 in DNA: TGTGCCAGCAGTGAGAATCCGGGGGGGGTTGCAACTAATGAAAAACTGTTTTTT.

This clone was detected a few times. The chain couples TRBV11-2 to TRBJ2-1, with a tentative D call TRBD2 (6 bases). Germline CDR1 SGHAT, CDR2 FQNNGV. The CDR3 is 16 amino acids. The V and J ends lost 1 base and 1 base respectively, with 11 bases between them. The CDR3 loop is CASSLGIAESYNEQFF. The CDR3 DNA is TGTGCCAGCAGCTTAGGCATAGCGGAGTCCTACAATGAGCAGTTCTTC.

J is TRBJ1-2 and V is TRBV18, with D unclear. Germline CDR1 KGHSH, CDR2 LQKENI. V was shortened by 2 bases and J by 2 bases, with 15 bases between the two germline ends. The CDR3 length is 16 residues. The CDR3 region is CASSPSAGGQNYGYTF. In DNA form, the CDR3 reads TGTGCCAGCTCACCATCCGCAGGAGGGCAGAACTATGGCTACACCTTC.

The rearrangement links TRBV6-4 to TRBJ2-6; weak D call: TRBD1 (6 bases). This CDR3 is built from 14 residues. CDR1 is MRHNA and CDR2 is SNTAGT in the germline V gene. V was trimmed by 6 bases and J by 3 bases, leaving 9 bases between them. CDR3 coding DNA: TGTGCCAGCAGGGACAGTAGTGGGGCCAACGTCCTGACTTTC. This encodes CASRDSSGANVLTF.

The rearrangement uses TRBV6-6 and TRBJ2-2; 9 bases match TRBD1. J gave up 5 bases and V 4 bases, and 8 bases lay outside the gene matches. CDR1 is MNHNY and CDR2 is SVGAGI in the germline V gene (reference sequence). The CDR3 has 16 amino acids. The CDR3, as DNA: TGTGCCAGCAGTTTGGACAGGGGAGTGGGGACCGGGGAGCTGTTTTTT. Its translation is CASSLDRGVGTGELFF.

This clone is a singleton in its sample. The CDR3 sequence is CASSLELALTDTQYF. The DNA of the CDR3 is TGTGCCAGCAGCTTAGAATTAGCTCTCACAGATACGCAGTATTTT. This chain joins TRBV7-2 and TRBJ2-3; D gene uncertain. Germline CDR1 is SGHTA and CDR2 is FQGNSA. The CDR3 is 15 residues long. V was clipped by 1 base and J by 2 bases, with 10 bases between them.

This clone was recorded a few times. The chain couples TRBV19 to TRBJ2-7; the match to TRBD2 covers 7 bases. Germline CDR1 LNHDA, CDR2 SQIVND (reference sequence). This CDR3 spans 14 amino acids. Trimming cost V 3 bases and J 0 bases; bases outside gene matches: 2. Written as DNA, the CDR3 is TGTGCCAGTAGTATCTGGGGGGGCTCCTACGAGCAGTACTTC. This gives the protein CASSIWGGSYEQYF.

The CDR3 region has the DNA TGTGCCTGGAGTGTTCAGGATTACAATCAGCCCCAGCATTTT. Amino acids: CAWSVQDYNQPQHF. The chain combines TRBV30 with TRBJ1-5; no definite D call. The germline gives CDR1 GTSNPN, CDR2 SVGIG (reference sequence). The CDR3 extends over 14 amino acids. The V gene lost 0 bases and the J gene lost 3 bases, with 9 bases spanning the gap.

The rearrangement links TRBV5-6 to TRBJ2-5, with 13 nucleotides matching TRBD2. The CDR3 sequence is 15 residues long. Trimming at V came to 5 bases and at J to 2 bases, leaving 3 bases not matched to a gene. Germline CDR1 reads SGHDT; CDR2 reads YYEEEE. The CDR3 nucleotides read TGTGCCAGCAGGCGACTAGCGGGAGGACAAGAGACCCAGTACTTC. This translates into CASRRLAGGQETQYF.

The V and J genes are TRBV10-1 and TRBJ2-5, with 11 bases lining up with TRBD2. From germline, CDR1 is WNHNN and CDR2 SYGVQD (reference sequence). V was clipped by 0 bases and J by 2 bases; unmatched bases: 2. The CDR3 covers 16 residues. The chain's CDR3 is CASSESPSGGQETQYF. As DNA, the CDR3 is TGCGCCAGCAGTGAGTCTCCTAGCGGGGGGCAAGAGACCCAGTACTTC.

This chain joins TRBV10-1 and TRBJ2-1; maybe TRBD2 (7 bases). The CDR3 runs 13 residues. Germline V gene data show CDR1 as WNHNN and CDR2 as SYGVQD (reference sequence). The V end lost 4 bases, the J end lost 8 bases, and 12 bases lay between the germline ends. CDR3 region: CASSGGGRYEQFF. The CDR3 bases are TGCGCCAGCAGTGGCGGGGGCCGGTATGAGCAGTTCTTC.

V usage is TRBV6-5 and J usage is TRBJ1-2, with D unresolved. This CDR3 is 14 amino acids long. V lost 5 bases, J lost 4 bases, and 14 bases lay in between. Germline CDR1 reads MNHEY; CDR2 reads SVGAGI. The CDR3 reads CASSTRATPYGYTF. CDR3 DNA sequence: TGTGCCAGCAGTACGCGGGCTACCCCCTATGGCTACACCTTC.

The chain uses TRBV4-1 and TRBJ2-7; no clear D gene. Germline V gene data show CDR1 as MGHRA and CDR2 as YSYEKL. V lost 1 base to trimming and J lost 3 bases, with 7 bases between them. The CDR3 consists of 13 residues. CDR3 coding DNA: TGCGCCAGCAGCCAAGGAGCAGGCTACGAGCAGTACTTC. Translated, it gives CASSQGAGYEQYF.

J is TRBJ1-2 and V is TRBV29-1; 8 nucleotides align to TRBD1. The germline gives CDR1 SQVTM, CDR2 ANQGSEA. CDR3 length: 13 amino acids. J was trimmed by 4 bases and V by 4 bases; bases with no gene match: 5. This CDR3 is CSVAGTGVYGYTF. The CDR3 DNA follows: TGCAGCGTTGCCGGGACAGGAGTCTATGGCTACACCTTC. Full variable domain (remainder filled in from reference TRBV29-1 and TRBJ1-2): SAVISQKPSRDICQRGTSLTIQCQVDSQVTMMFWYRQQPGQSLTLIATANQGSEATYESGFVIDKFPISRPNLTFSTLTVSNMSPEDSSIYLCSVAGTGVYGYTFGSGTRLTVV.

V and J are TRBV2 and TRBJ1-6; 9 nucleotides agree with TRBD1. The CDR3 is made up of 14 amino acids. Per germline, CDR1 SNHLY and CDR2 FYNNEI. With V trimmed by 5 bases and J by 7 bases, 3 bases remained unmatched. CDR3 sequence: CASSLDRGNSPLHF. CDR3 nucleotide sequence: TGTGCCAGCAGTTTGGACAGGGGCAATTCACCCCTCCACTTT.

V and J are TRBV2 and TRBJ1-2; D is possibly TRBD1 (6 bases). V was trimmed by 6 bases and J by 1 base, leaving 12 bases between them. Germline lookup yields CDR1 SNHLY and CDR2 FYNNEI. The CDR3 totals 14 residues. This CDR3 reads CASRADSLNYGYTF. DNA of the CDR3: TGTGCCAGCAGGGCGGACAGCCTTAACTATGGCTACACCTTC. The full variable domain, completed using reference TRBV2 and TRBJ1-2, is EPEVTQTPSHQVTQMGQEVILRCVPISNHLYFYWYRQILGQKVEFLVSFYNNEISEKSEIFDDQFSVERPDGSNFTLKIRSTKLEDSAMYFCASRADSLNYGYTFGSGTRLTVV.

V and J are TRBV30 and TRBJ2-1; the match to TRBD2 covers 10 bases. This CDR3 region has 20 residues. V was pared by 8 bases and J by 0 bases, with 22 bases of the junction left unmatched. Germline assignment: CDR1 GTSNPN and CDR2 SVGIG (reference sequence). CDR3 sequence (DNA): TGTGCCGGGAACACCCCCGGGACTAGCGTGAGCGGGGGCTCCTACAATGAGCAGTTCTTC. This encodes CAGNTPGTSVSGGSYNEQFF.

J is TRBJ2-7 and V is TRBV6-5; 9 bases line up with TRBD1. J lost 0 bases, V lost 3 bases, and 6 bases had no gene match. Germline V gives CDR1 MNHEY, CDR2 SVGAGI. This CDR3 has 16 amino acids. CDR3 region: CASSYRGQGSSYEQYF. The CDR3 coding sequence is TGTGCCAGCAGTTATAGAGGACAGGGGAGCTCCTACGAGCAGTACTTC.

The CDR3 coding sequence is TGCGCCAGCAGCTTCGGGACACAAACTCAAGAGACCCAGTACTTC. This encodes CASSFGTQTQETQYF. The J gene is TRBJ2-5, the V gene TRBV5-1, with D maybe TRBD1 (6 bases). The CDR3 has 15 residues. CDR1 is SGHRS, CDR2 YFSETQ, per germline. The ends were cut back, 2 bases at V and 2 bases at J, with 13 bases in the middle.

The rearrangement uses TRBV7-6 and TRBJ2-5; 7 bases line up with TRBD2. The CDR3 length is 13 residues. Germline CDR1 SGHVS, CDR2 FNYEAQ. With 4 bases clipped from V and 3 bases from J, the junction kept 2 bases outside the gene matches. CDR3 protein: CASSSLAEETQYF. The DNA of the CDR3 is TGTGCCAGCAGCTCGCTAGCGGAAGAGACCCAGTACTTC.

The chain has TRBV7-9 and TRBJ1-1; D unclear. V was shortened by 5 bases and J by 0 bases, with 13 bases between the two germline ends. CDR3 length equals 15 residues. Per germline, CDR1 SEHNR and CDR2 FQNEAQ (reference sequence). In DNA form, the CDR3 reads TGTGCCAGCAGCCTACGGGCCGGGATGAACACTGAAGCTTTCTTT. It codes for CASSLRAGMNTEAFF.

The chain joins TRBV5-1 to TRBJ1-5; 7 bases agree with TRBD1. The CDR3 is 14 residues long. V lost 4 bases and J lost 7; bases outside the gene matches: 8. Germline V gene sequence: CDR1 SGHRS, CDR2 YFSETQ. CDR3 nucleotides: TGCGCCAGCAGCAAAGACAGGGAAGGGCAGCCCCAGCATTTT. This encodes CASSKDREGQPQHF. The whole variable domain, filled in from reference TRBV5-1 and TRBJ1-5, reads KAGVTQTPRYLIKTRGQQVTLSCSPISGHRSVSWYQQTPGQGLQFLFEYFSETQRNKGNFPGRFSGRQFSNSRSEMNVSTLELGDSALYLCASSKDREGQPQHFGDGTRLSIL.

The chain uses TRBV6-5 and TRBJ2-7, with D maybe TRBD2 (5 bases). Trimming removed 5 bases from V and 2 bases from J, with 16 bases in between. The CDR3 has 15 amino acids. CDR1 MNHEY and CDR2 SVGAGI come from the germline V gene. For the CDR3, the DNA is TGTGCCAGCAGTCCCCGGGAATTCCGAACCTACGAGCAGTACTTC. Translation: CASSPREFRTYEQYF.

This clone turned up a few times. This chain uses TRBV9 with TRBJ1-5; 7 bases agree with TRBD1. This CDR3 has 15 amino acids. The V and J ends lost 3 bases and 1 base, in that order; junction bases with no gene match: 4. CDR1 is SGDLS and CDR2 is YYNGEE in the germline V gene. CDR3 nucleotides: TGTGCCAGCAGCGAGGGGGCACGGAGCAATCAGCCCCAGCATTTT. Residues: CASSEGARSNQPQHF.

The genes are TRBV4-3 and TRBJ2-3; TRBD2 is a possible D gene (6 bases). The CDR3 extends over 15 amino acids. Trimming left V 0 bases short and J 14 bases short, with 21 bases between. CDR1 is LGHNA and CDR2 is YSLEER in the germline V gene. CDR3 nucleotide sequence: TGCGCCAGCAGCCAAGAGTGGTCTAGCGCCTCTCGTGGGTATTTT. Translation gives CASSQEWSSASRGYF.

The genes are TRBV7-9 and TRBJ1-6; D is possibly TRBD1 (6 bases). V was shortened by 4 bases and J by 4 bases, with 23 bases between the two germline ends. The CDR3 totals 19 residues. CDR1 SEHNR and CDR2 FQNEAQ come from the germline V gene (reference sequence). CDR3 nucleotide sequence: TGTGCCAGCAGCTCGAACAGGGTCAAGGATGGGGAGTATAATTCACCCCTCCACTTT. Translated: CASSSNRVKDGEYNSPLHF.

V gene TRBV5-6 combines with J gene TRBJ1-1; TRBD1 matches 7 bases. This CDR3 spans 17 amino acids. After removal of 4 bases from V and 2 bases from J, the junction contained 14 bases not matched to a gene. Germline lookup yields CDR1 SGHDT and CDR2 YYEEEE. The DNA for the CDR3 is TGTGCCAGCAGCCTACAGGGGATCCGGGCACCCAACACTGAAGCTTTCTTT. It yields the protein CASSLQGIRAPNTEAFF.

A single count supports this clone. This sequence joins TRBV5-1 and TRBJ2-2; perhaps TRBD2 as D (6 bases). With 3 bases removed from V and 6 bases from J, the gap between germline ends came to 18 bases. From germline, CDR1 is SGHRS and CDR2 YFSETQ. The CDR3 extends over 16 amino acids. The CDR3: CASSSGTYFWSGELFF. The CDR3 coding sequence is TGCGCCAGCAGCTCCGGGACTTATTTTTGGTCCGGGGAGCTGTTTTTT.

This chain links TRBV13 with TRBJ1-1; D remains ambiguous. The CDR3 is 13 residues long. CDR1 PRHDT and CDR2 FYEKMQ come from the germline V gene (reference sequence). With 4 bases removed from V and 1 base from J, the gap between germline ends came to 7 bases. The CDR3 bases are TGTGCCAGCAGCTCCTACCGGAACACTGAAGCTTTCTTT. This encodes CASSSYRNTEAFF.

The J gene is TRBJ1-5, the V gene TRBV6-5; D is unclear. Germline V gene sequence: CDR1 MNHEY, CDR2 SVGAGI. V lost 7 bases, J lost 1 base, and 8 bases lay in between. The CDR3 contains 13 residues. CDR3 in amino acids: CASTSGSNQPQHF. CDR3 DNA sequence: TGTGCCAGCACCTCCGGGAGCAATCAGCCCCAGCATTTT.

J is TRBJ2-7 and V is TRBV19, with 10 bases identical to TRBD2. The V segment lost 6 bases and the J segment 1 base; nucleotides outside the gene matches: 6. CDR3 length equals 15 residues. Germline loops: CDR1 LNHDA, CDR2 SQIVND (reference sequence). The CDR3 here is CASRKTSGPSYEQYF. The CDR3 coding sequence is TGTGCCAGTAGAAAGACTAGCGGGCCGTCCTACGAGCAGTACTTC.

For the CDR3, the DNA is TGTGCCAGCAGCCGCCGAGAGAGTCGCAATCAGCCCCAGCATTTT. This codes for CASSRRESRNQPQHF. The chain has TRBV5-6 and TRBJ1-5; D ambiguous. V dropped 4 bases and J dropped 2 bases, with 13 bases sitting between them. CDR3 length: 15 amino acids. Germline assignment: CDR1 SGHDT and CDR2 YYEEEE.